The sample holds many counts of the clone carrying this TCR beta chain. This specimen comes from a study of T-cell reconstitution after alpha-beta-depleted transplantation in children. The CDR3 is 14 residues long. V dropped 4 bases and J dropped 5; count of bases not matched to a gene: 6. The germline gives CDR1 MNHEY, CDR2 SVGEGT. Construction of the TCRbeta library involved unique molecular identifiers. TCRdb analysed the PCR reads with MiXCR anew, one entry per CDR3 protein. The sample has a few hundred thousand distinct CDR3 sequences; around 13% are singletons. This chain uses TRBV6-2 or TRBV6-3 with TRBJ1-2, with 8 bases fitting TRBD1. The input for sequencing was PBMCs from the stem cell graft donor, taken from the stem cell graft. This receptor was taken from a human donor who donated a stem cell graft to a child with combined immunodeficiency. The CDR3 sequence is CASSLSRQGYGYTF. CDR3 DNA sequence: TGTGCCAGCAGTTTGTCCCGACAGGGGTATGGCTACACCTTC.